The 10 T cell receptor beta chains in this list originate from one sample, sequenced in a study of siplizumab effects on memory and regulatory T cells. Profiled with immunoSEQ multiplex PCR; TCRdb holds only in-frame clones, not every one. The sample lists about 99,000 clones; over 90% were seen once. Sequencing was performed on Tregs sorted from blood. These receptors all come from a human donor in good health.

This chain links TRBV7-8 with TRBJ2-5; D is uncertain. Trimming took 5 bases from V and 3 from J, leaving 28 bases between them. Germline CDR1 is SGHVS and CDR2 is FQNEAQ. The CDR3 is made up of 19 amino acids. CDR3 region: CASSQPAEKTAADEETQYF. The CDR3 DNA follows: TGTGCCAGCAGCCAACCGGCAGAAAAAACAGCCGCAGACGAAGAGACCCAGTACTTC.

The rearrangement joins TRBV5-1 to TRBJ2-2; D remains ambiguous. Germline V CDR1 and CDR2: SGHRS, YFSETQ. Trimming removed 2 bases from V and 3 bases from J, with 5 bases in between. The CDR3 contains 13 residues. CDR3 residues: CASSLIYTGELFF. In nucleotides, the CDR3 is TGCGCCAGCAGCTTAATTTACACCGGGGAGCTGTTTTTT. The complete variable domain, with remaining parts taken from reference TRBV5-1 and TRBJ2-2, reads KAGVTQTPRYLIKTRGQQVTLSCSPISGHRSVSWYQQTPGQGLQFLFEYFSETQRNKGNFPGRFSGRQFSNSRSEMNVSTLELGDSALYLCASSLIYTGELFFGEGSRLTVL.

The chain is built from TRBV5-4 and TRBJ2-4; 14 positions match TRBD2. The CDR3 runs to 16 residues. CDR1 and CDR2 from the germline V gene are SGHNT and YYREEE (reference sequence). V dropped 0 bases and J dropped 5; count of bases not matched to a gene: 1. This chain's CDR3 is CASSLGLAGGENIQYF. CDR3 coding DNA: TGTGCCAGCAGCTTGGGACTAGCGGGAGGGGAAAACATTCAGTACTTC.

The chain joins TRBV5-4 to TRBJ2-7; D tentatively fits TRBD1 or TRBD2 (5 bases each). Between the trimmed V and J ends, which lost 1 base and 2 bases, there was a span of 13 bases. Per the germline V gene, CDR1 is SGHNT and CDR2 is YYREEE (reference sequence). The CDR3 is 15 residues long. The CDR3 DNA is TGTGCCAGCAGCTTGCCGGGACGGGCAACCTACGAGCAGTACTTC. It yields the protein CASSLPGRATYEQYF.

V usage is TRBV4-3 and J usage is TRBJ1-4; 8 bases agree with TRBD1. Trimming removed 1 base from V and 8 bases from J; junction bases left unmatched: 3. CDR3 length equals 14 residues. CDR1 is LGHNA and CDR2 is YSLEER in the germline V gene. CDR3 region: CASSQVGQAEKLFF. The CDR3 region has the DNA TGCGCCAGCAGCCAAGTGGGACAGGCGGAAAAACTGTTTTTT.

This clone was seen once. The chain couples TRBV19 to TRBJ1-1; 8 nucleotides line up with TRBD1. The trim removed 7 bases at V and 1 base at J, leaving 11 bases unmatched. The germline CDR1 and CDR2 sequences are LNHDA and SQIVND (reference sequence). This CDR3 has 16 residues. The CDR3 DNA reads as TGTGCCAGTAAACCCTTCTCCGGGACAGGGAACACTGAAGCTTTCTTT. It specifies CASKPFSGTGNTEAFF.

V gene TRBV11-2 combines with J gene TRBJ1-2; D unclear. The CDR3 sequence is 14 residues long. Trimming stripped 5 bases from V and 3 bases from J, with 13 bases between. From germline, CDR1 is SGHAT and CDR2 FQNNGV. As DNA, the CDR3 is TGTGCCAGCAGCCGATATGACGGATACTATGGCTACACCTTC. Protein: CASSRYDGYYGYTF.

The chain uses TRBV9 and TRBJ1-1, with a possible D match to TRBD1 (5 bases). The germline V and J ends were trimmed by 0 bases and 2 bases, with 14 bases remaining between them. CDR1 and CDR2 from the germline V gene are SGDLS and YYNGEE. The CDR3 is 16 amino acids. The CDR3 DNA sequence: TGTGCCAGCAGCGTAGGGGGAGGGGCCGTTAACACTGAAGCTTTCTTT. Protein product: CASSVGGGAVNTEAFF.

J is TRBJ2-3 and V is TRBV5-4, with 7 bases fitting TRBD2. CDR1 and CDR2 from the germline V gene are SGHNT and YYREEE (reference sequence). The CDR3 length is 15 residues. V lost 0 bases and J lost 3; bases outside the gene matches: 4. The CDR3 region is CASSLDAGVTDTQYF. The CDR3 bases are TGTGCCAGCAGCTTGGACGCGGGAGTGACAGATACGCAGTATTTT.

This chain connects TRBV7-2 to TRBJ1-2; unclear D gene. The V gene's germline CDR1 is SGHTA and CDR2 FQGNSA. Trimming removed 1 base from V and 2 bases from J, with 8 bases in between. This CDR3 is built from 14 residues. Written as DNA, the CDR3 is TGTGCCAGCAGCTTAGAAGCAGAGAACTATGGCTACACCTTC. It codes for CASSLEAENYGYTF.